One and the same sample provided the 28 T cell receptor beta chains below, sequenced in a study of T cells in Graves' hyperthyroidism and ophthalmopathy. Amplification targeted TCR beta CDR3 regions from RNA transcripts. A first-round RT-PCR of the TCR CDR3 used the HTBI primer set. TCRdb re-called the multiplex PCR reads through MiXCR, storing one row per CDR3 protein. The sample lists under 400,000 distinct CDR3 sequences; 15% to 20% were seen once. Sequenced material: blood. Every receptor here comes from a woman aged 40 to 50 with Graves' ophthalmopathy.

This clonotype has a count of ten or more. V usage is TRBV11-2 and J usage is TRBJ2-5, with D tentatively TRBD1 (5 bases). Per germline, CDR1 SGHAT and CDR2 FQNNGV. The V and J ends lost 5 bases and 1 base respectively, with 20 bases between them. The CDR3 is 17 residues long. The CDR3 nucleotides are TGTGCCAGCAGCCCCAGCCCACGGGCCCAGGGCCAAGAGACCCAGTACTTC. Residues: CASSPSPRAQGQETQYF. Supplemented by reference TRBV11-2 and TRBJ2-5, the full variable domain reads EAGVAQSPRYKIIEKRQSVAFWCNPISGHATLYWYQQILGQGPKLLIQFQNNGVVDDSQLPKDRFSAERLKGVDSTLKIQPAKLEDSAVYLCASSPSPRAQGQETQYFGPGTRLLVL.

The CDR3 is CASSLRREGGHEQYF. The CDR3, as DNA: TGTGCCAGCAGTTTGAGGCGGGAGGGGGGCCACGAGCAGTACTTC. The rearrangement uses TRBV28 and TRBJ2-7; 9 bases match TRBD2. The V segment lost 3 bases and the J segment 5 bases; nucleotides outside the gene matches: 8. The CDR3 has 15 residues. Germline lookup yields CDR1 MDHEN and CDR2 SYDVKM.

This clonotype was seen only a few times. V and J are TRBV5-1 and TRBJ2-2; D is possibly TRBD1 (5 bases). The CDR3 has 15 residues. Trimming removed 0 bases from V and 4 bases from J, with 10 bases in between. The germline V gene encodes CDR1 SGHRS and CDR2 YFSETQ. CDR3 nucleotide sequence: TGCGCCAGCAGCTTGGACCGTACAGGCACCGGGGAGCTGTTTTTT. Its protein is CASSLDRTGTGELFF.

This clonotype was recorded only once. The chain uses TRBV11-2 and TRBJ2-4; maybe TRBD2 (6 bases). This CDR3 spans 16 amino acids. Germline lookup yields CDR1 SGHAT and CDR2 FQNNGV. V lost 3 bases and J lost 0, with 12 bases in between. CDR3 nucleotides: TGTGCCAGCAGCTTGGGGACTTCACTAGCCAAAAACATTCAGTACTTC. As protein: CASSLGTSLAKNIQYF.

This clonotype was picked up many times. The chain couples TRBV11-1 to TRBJ1-2; 7 bases fit TRBD1. Germline CDR1 is SGHAT and CDR2 is FQDESV (reference sequence). CDR3 length: 16 amino acids. V lost 5 bases, J lost 1 base, and 10 bases stayed unmatched. In DNA form, the CDR3 reads TGTGCCAGCAGCCCAATCACAGGGGTCATTAACTATGGCTACACCTTC. Translation gives CASSPITGVINYGYTF. Variable domain in full (rest from reference TRBV11-1 and TRBJ1-2): EAEVAQSPRYKITEKSQAVAFWCDPISGHATLYWYRQILGQGPELLVQFQDESVVDDSQLPKDRFSAERLKGVDSTLKIQPAELGDSAMYLCASSPITGVINYGYTFGSGTRLTVV.

This clonotype was seen ten or more times. This chain's CDR3 is CASSESPGPYGYTF. The CDR3 DNA sequence: TGTGCCAGCAGTGAATCTCCGGGGCCCTATGGCTACACCTTC. The chain combines TRBV6-1 with TRBJ1-2; D is possibly TRBD1 (5 bases). The V and J ends lost 2 bases and 4 bases respectively, with 11 bases between them. This CDR3 comprises 14 residues. Germline CDR1 is MNHNS and CDR2 is SASEGT.

This chain joins TRBV4-1 and TRBJ2-2, with D perhaps TRBD1 (6 bases). The CDR3 contains 17 residues. The germline V and J ends were trimmed by 5 bases and 4 bases, with 20 bases remaining between them. Looked up from germline, CDR1 is MGHRA and CDR2 is YSYEKL. CDR3 bases: TGCGCCAGCAGCTTCCATCCCTTGTCGACAGGCACCGGGGAGCTGTTTTTT. Protein sequence: CASSFHPLSTGTGELFF.

Comment on this clonotype: One junction end does not reproduce the germline sequence, and a read error may be involved. V and J are TRBV12-3 or TRBV12-4 and TRBJ2-7; TRBD2 matches 10 bases. There are 15 residues in the CDR3. CDR3 loop: CASRLAGGPTYEQYF. For the CDR3, the DNA is TGTGCCAGCAGGTTAGCGGGAGGCCCAACCTACGAGCAGTACTTC.

Note on this clonotype: The junction departs from germline at one end; a sequencing error may be responsible. The V gene is TRBV7-8, the J gene TRBJ1-2; a weak D match, TRBD1 (5 bases). Germline values: CDR1 SGHVS, CDR2 FQNEAQ. This CDR3 is built from 16 residues. The CDR3 is CASSLARLGRGYGYTF. CDR3 DNA: TGCGCCAGCAGCTTAGCGCGTCTGGGGCGCGGCTATGGCTACACCTTC.

Many counts were recorded for this clonotype. The V gene is TRBV6-5, the J gene TRBJ1-2; the D is unclear. The CDR3 contains 14 residues. Germline lookup yields CDR1 MNHEY and CDR2 SVGAGI. The ends were cut back, 2 bases at V and 1 base at J, with 8 bases in the middle. CDR3 sequence reads: CASSYQELNYGYTF. The CDR3 DNA reads TGTGCCAGCAGTTACCAGGAACTTAACTATGGCTACACCTTC.

This clonotype was recorded only once. This rearrangement joins TRBV27 to TRBJ2-1; 9 bases fit TRBD2. The germline gives CDR1 MNHEY, CDR2 SMNVEV (reference sequence). V shed 3 bases, J shed 9 bases, and the junction held 6 bases outside the gene matches. The CDR3 is 14 amino acids. CDR3: CASSLAGGPGEQFF. The DNA for the CDR3 is TGTGCCAGCAGTTTGGCGGGAGGGCCAGGTGAGCAGTTCTTC.

The V gene is TRBV3-1, the J gene TRBJ1-5; D possibly corresponds to TRBD1 (6 bases). The CDR3 contains 16 residues. The germline gives CDR1 LGHDT, CDR2 YNNKEL (reference sequence). V shed 6 bases and J shed 2 bases, with 17 bases lying between them. The CDR3 DNA reads as TGTGCCAGCAGTTATTGGGCAGGGGCGGGCAATCAGCCCCAGCATTTT. Translated: CASSYWAGAGNQPQHF.

In this sample, this clonotype turned up many times. The junction departs from the called germline gene at one end, perhaps through a read error. The V gene is TRBV7-8, the J gene TRBJ2-5; weak D call: TRBD1 (6 bases). CDR1 and CDR2 (germline): SGHVS, FQNEAQ. CDR3 size: 14 residues. CDR3 protein: CASSLVGGPETQHF. The CDR3 DNA is TGTGCCAGCAGCTTAGTTGGGGGCCCAGAGACCCAGCACTTC.

Ten or more counts support this clonotype. This chain links TRBV28 with TRBJ2-5, with 12 bases matching TRBD2. With 2 bases clipped from V and 7 bases from J, the junction kept 8 bases outside the gene matches. Germline lookup yields CDR1 MDHEN and CDR2 SYDVKM. The CDR3 extends over 16 amino acids. CDR3 amino acids: CASSLKLAGGKGTQYF. The DNA of the CDR3 is TGTGCCAGCAGTTTAAAGCTAGCGGGAGGGAAAGGGACCCAGTACTTC.

This clonotype was found many times. V and J are TRBV24-1 and TRBJ2-6; no reliable D call. Per germline, CDR1 KGHDR and CDR2 SFDVKD. This CDR3 has 16 residues. V was pared by 0 bases and J by 4 bases, with 9 bases between. The CDR3 sequence is CATSDLAGSGANVLTF. As DNA, the CDR3 is TGTGCCACCAGTGATTTGGCCGGGTCCGGGGCCAACGTCCTGACTTTC.

This clonotype appeared many times. The chain recombines TRBV28 with TRBJ2-7; a possible D gene is TRBD1 (6 bases). Trimming stripped 6 bases from V and 4 bases from J, with 10 bases between. CDR3 length equals 12 residues. Germline CDR1 MDHEN, CDR2 SYDVKM. The CDR3 DNA follows: TGTGCCAGCAGACCGACAGGTTACGAGCAGTACTTC. Translation: CASRPTGYEQYF. Variable domain in full (rest from reference TRBV28 and TRBJ2-7): DVKVTQSSRYLVKRTGEKVFLECVQDMDHENMFWYRQDPGLGLRLIYFSYDVKMKEKGDIPEGYSVSREKKERFSLILESASTNQTSMYLCASRPTGYEQYFGPGTRLTVT.

In this sample, this clonotype turned up many times. This chain joins TRBV5-6 and TRBJ2-4; TRBD1 agrees at 8 bases. Germline-derived CDR1 and CDR2 are SGHDT and YYEEEE. The CDR3 runs 16 residues. V gave up 5 bases and J gave up 6 bases; unmatched junction bases: 13. The CDR3 is CASSFGQGLTGNIQYF. CDR3 in DNA: TGTGCCAGCAGTTTCGGACAGGGACTGACTGGAAACATTCAGTACTTC. Combining the CDR3 with reference TRBV5-6 and TRBJ2-4 gives the whole variable domain DAGVTQSPTHLIKTRGQQVTLRCSPKSGHDTVSWYQQALGQGPQFIFQYYEEEERQRGNFPDRFSGHQFPNYSSELNVNALLLGDSALYLCASSFGQGLTGNIQYFGAGTRLSVL.

CDR3 bases: TGTGCCAGCAGTTACGCGGGACACTCCCAAGAGACCCAGTACTTC. Protein product: CASSYAGHSQETQYF. The V call is TRBV6-5, the J call TRBJ2-5, with D tentatively TRBD1 or TRBD2 (6 bases each). Trimming took 2 bases from V and 1 from J, leaving 11 bases between them. Germline V gives CDR1 MNHEY, CDR2 SVGAGI. This CDR3 comprises 15 residues.

This clonotype was picked up many times. The chain carries TRBV6-5 and TRBJ2-7; D possibly corresponds to TRBD1 (5 bases). The germline gives CDR1 MNHEY, CDR2 SVGAGI. This CDR3 spans 16 amino acids. The V gene lost 0 bases and the J gene lost 0 bases, with 12 bases spanning the gap. The CDR3 DNA sequence: TGTGCCAGCAGTTACTCTTGGACACAGAGCTCCTACGAGCAGTACTTC. Translated, it gives CASSYSWTQSSYEQYF.

This clonotype was seen at least ten times. This chain joins TRBV28 and TRBJ1-5; D not certain. This CDR3 has 14 amino acids. Germline assignment: CDR1 MDHEN and CDR2 SYDVKM. Between the trimmed V and J ends, which lost 3 bases and 2 bases, there was a span of 8 bases. The DNA of the CDR3 is TGTGCCAGCAGTTTCTGGAGGGGCAATCAGCCCCAGCATTTT. Translation gives CASSFWRGNQPQHF.

There are many counts of this clonotype. The J gene is TRBJ1-5, the V gene TRBV2; possibly TRBD1 for D (6 bases). The CDR3 is 14 residues long. Germline V gene data show CDR1 as SNHLY and CDR2 as FYNNEI. V shed 4 bases and J shed 5 bases, with 12 bases lying between them. The CDR3 nucleotides read TGTGCCAGCAGTGTGAGGGGGTTGGATCAGCCCCAGCATTTT. It encodes CASSVRGLDQPQHF.

This clonotype was seen repeatedly, ten times or more. The chain couples TRBV19 to TRBJ1-5, with TRBD1 matching 8 bases. Trimming at V came to 9 bases and at J to 0 bases, leaving 10 bases not matched to a gene. This CDR3 contains 16 residues. Germline V gene data show CDR1 as LNHDA and CDR2 as SQIVND (reference sequence). DNA for the CDR3: TGTGCCAGCCGACAGGGGACCCAATATAGCAATCAGCCCCAGCATTTT. Translated, it gives CASRQGTQYSNQPQHF.

This clonotype was picked up many times. This sequence joins TRBV9 and TRBJ2-7; possible D gene TRBD1, 5 bases. The germline CDR1 and CDR2 sequences are SGDLS and YYNGEE. Trimming removed 3 bases from V and 7 bases from J, with 17 bases in between. The CDR3 contains 14 residues. The CDR3 protein is CASSDQGSLREQYF. CDR3 sequence (DNA): TGTGCCAGCAGCGATCAGGGTTCCTTAAGGGAGCAGTACTTC.

This clonotype was observed many times. The chain recombines TRBV30 with TRBJ2-7; 9 nucleotides align to TRBD1. The length of the CDR3 is 14 residues. Unmatched junction bases numbered 8, after V lost 4 bases and J lost 4 bases. Germline assignment: CDR1 GTSNPN and CDR2 SVGIG (reference sequence). DNA of the CDR3: TGTGCCTGGACAGGGACAGGGTCAAAGTACGAGCAGTACTTC. Protein: CAWTGTGSKYEQYF.

This clonotype was observed many times. The chain carries TRBV24-1 and TRBJ1-2, with TRBD1 as a possible D gene (5 bases). V was cut by 5 bases and J by 3 bases, with 15 bases left in between. This CDR3 has 15 amino acids. CDR1 is KGHDR, CDR2 SFDVKD, per germline. The CDR3 here is CATSATGTADYGYTF. Here the CDR3 DNA reads TGTGCCACCAGTGCAACCGGGACGGCAGACTATGGCTACACCTTC.

This clonotype was counted ten times or more. The chain couples TRBV9 to TRBJ2-7, with TRBD2 matching over 8 bases. The CDR3 spans 16 residues. Germline V lookup: CDR1 SGDLS, CDR2 YYNGEE. V lost 0 bases to trimming and J lost 4 bases; unmatched junction nucleotides: 9. CDR3 sequence: CASSVAAGEIGYEQYF. For the CDR3, the DNA is TGTGCCAGCAGCGTAGCAGCGGGAGAGATAGGATACGAGCAGTACTTC.

Many counts were recorded for this clonotype. The rearrangement links TRBV28 to TRBJ2-7; a weak D match, TRBD2 (5 bases). Germline CDR1 reads MDHEN; CDR2 reads SYDVKM. This CDR3 contains 13 residues. V lost 3 bases, J lost 5 bases, and 11 bases lay in between. CDR3 sequence: CASSLGAGNEQYF. CDR3 in DNA: TGTGCCAGCAGTTTGGGAGCCGGGAACGAGCAGTACTTC.

This clonotype was picked up many times. The V call is TRBV6-1, the J call TRBJ2-5, with 8 bases identical to TRBD1. Germline lookup yields CDR1 MNHNS and CDR2 SASEGT. CDR3 size: 17 residues. J was trimmed by 5 bases and V by 0 bases; bases with no gene match: 11. The CDR3 nucleotides read TGTGCCAGCAGTGAAGCCGTAAGGACAGGGCTATTTGAGACCCAGTACTTC. It codes for CASSEAVRTGLFETQYF.